This is a list of T cell receptor beta chains from one sample in a study of T cells in Graves' hyperthyroidism and ophthalmopathy. TCRdb independently ran MiXCR on the multiplex PCR reads; one entry per CDR3 protein. Among 500,000 to 750,000 distinct CDR3 sequences listed, 14% were seen once. The sample was blood. The receptor set was obtained from a woman younger than 30 with Graves' ophthalmopathy. Each CDR3 is given with its conserved first and last residue. The order of the fields is J gene, V gene, D gene, clone size, CDR3 protein, CDR3 DNA. D genes are given only for firm matches. Size tells how often a clone was seen (once, few, many) or the class of an expanded clone, and some rows leave it out.

TRBJ2-1 TRBV28 . many CASSSWRGHDNEQFF TGTGCCAGCAGTTCGTGGAGGGGGCATGACAATGAGCAGTTCTTC
TRBJ1-1 TRBV12-3/TRBV12-4 TRBD1 many CASRRQGSGTEAFF TGTGCCAGCAGGCGACAGGGGTCGGGCACTGAAGCTTTCTTT
TRBJ1-1 TRBV19 . . CASRDQGTRGRNTEAFF TGTGCCAGTAGGGACCAGGGGACGCGGGGACGGAACACTGAAGCTTTCTTT
TRBJ2-1 TRBV20-1 . many CSARMPPDNNEQFF TGCAGTGCTAGAATGCCGCCGGATAACAATGAGCAGTTCTTC
TRBJ2-2 TRBV7-8 TRBD1 many CASSSTGVDTGELFF TGTGCCAGCAGCTCGACAGGGGTCGACACCGGGGAGCTGTTTTTT
TRBJ1-6 TRBV6-1 . . CASISAANSPLHF TGTGCCAGCATATCGGCAGCGAATTCACCCCTCCACTTT
TRBJ1-4 TRBV9 . . CASNPDYFPREKLFF TGTGCCAGCAACCCCGACTACTTTCCCCGGGAAAAACTGTTTTTT
TRBJ2-3 TRBV28 TRBD1 many CASSYGTGTDTQYF TGTGCCAGCAGTTACGGGACAGGCACAGATACGCAGTATTTT
TRBJ2-2 TRBV6-1 TRBD2 few CASRGLWGGPGTGELLF TGTGCCAGCAGGGGCCTCTGGGGAGGGCCGGGCACCGGGGAGCTGCTTTTT
TRBJ2-4 TRBV7-9 TRBD1 many CASSLGSLGQGWVAKNIQYF TGTGCCAGCAGCTTAGGATCTTTGGGACAGGGATGGGTAGCCAAAAACATTCAGTACTTC
TRBJ1-1 TRBV6-1 . few CASRRGPNTEAFF TGTGCCAGCAGGAGGGGCCCGAACACTGAAGCTTTCTTT
TRBJ2-7 TRBV28 TRBD1 many CASSTPGQLVYEQYF TGTGCCAGCAGTACACCGGGACAGCTTGTCTACGAGCAGTACTTC
TRBJ2-2 TRBV20-1 TRBD2 many CSARAGEWLFF TGCAGTGCTAGGGCGGGGGAGTGGCTGTTTTTT
TRBJ1-1 TRBV27 . many CATSLGQENTEAFF TGTGCCACCTCTCTTGGGCAGGAGAACACTGAAGCTTTCTTT
TRBJ1-1 TRBV9 . few CASSVVEGTVAEAFF TGTGCCAGCAGCGTAGTAGAGGGGACCGTGGCTGAAGCTTTCTTT
TRBJ2-3 TRBV24-1 . few CATSDPTLSDTQYF TGTGCCACCAGTGACCCGACATTGTCGGATACGCAGTATTTT
TRBJ2-1 TRBV7-2 TRBD2 few CASSLPMGLAGESSYNEQFF TGTGCCAGCAGCTTACCCATGGGACTAGCGGGGGAGAGCTCCTACAATGAGCAGTTCTTC
TRBJ2-7 TRBV5-1 . many CASSLDSAYEQYF TGCGCCAGCAGCTTGGACAGCGCCTACGAGCAGTACTTC
TRBJ1-1 TRBV9 . many CASSVGWDNTEAFF TGTGCCAGCAGCGTAGGTTGGGATAACACTGAAGCTTTCTTT
TRBJ2-7 TRBV6-8 TRBD1 few CASFGQGTPYEQYF TGTGCCAGCTTCGGACAGGGGACGCCCTACGAGCAGTACTTC
TRBJ2-7 TRBV6-1 TRBD2 few CASSPGLAGEQYF TGTGCCAGCAGTCCGGGACTAGCGGGTGAGCAGTACTTC
TRBJ1-2 TRBV10-3 . many CATGPGLANYGYTF TGTGCCACCGGGCCGGGGCTAGCTAACTATGGCTACACCTTC
TRBJ2-2 TRBV20-1 TRBD2 few CSARDKASGNTGELFF TGCAGTGCTAGAGATAAAGCTAGCGGGAACACCGGGGAGCTGTTTTTT
TRBJ1-1 TRBV5-1 TRBD1 many CASRTGGQTEAFF TGCGCCAGCCGAACAGGGGGCCAGACTGAAGCTTTCTTT
TRBJ2-7 TRBV30 . . CAWSALGGGTSYEQYF TGTGCCTGGAGTGCCTTAGGAGGGGGCACCTCCTACGAGCAGTACTTC
TRBJ2-5 TRBV20-1 . many CSASGSSSGVHETQYF TGCAGTGCTAGTGGTTCTTCGTCAGGGGTGCACGAGACCCAGTACTTC
TRBJ2-3 TRBV29-1 . few CSVTSGTHTDTQYF TGCAGCGTCACCTCCGGGACCCACACAGATACGCAGTATTTT
TRBJ1-2 TRBV11-1 . . CASSFNAHGGGDGYTF TGTGCCAGCAGCTTTAACGCTCACGGGGGCGGGGATGGCTACACCTTC
TRBJ2-5 TRBV3-1 TRBD2 . CASSLALAGNYQETQYF TGTGCCAGCAGCTTAGCTCTAGCGGGAAACTACCAAGAGACCCAGTACTTC
TRBJ2-7 TRBV7-3 . . CASSLPRPRPPSYEQYF TGTGCCAGCAGCCTCCCTCGGCCCAGGCCCCCCTCCTACGAGCAGTACTTC
TRBJ2-2 TRBV27 TRBD1 . CASSTRQGRDTGELFF TGTGCCAGCAGTACCCGACAGGGTCGAGACACCGGGGAGCTGTTTTTT
TRBJ1-2 TRBV11-3 . many CASSLAEVEGYTF TGTGCCAGCAGCTTGGCAGAGGTTGAGGGCTACACCTTC
TRBJ1-1 TRBV20-1 TRBD1 few CSARVSGGPGQGNTEAFF TGCAGTGCTAGAGTATCTGGGGGCCCGGGACAGGGGAACACTGAAGCTTTCTTT
TRBJ2-1 TRBV27 . few CASSLRRGGNEQFF TGTGCCAGCAGTTTGAGAAGAGGGGGCAATGAGCAGTTCTTC
TRBJ2-3 TRBV7-9 . . CASSGLVDLTDTQYF TGTGCCAGCAGCGGTCTGGTGGACCTCACAGATACGCAGTATTTT
TRBJ2-1 TRBV5-1 TRBD1 many CASSLQGTGDHNEQFF TGCGCCAGCAGCTTGCAAGGTACAGGGGACCACAATGAGCAGTTCTTC
TRBJ1-3 TRBV14 . many CASSQQAHTGNTIYF TGTGCCAGCAGCCAACAGGCCCACACTGGAAACACCATATATTTT
TRBJ2-5 TRBV9 . many CASSLWTAPQETQYF TGTGCCAGCAGCCTATGGACAGCTCCCCAAGAGACCCAGTACTTC
TRBJ1-2 TRBV7-9 . many CASSLDGALAYGYTF TGTGCCAGCAGCTTAGACGGGGCCTTGGCCTATGGCTACACCTTC
TRBJ2-3 TRBV20-1 . many CSAPPGGGETDTQYF TGCAGTGCTCCCCCCGGAGGGGGCGAGACAGATACGCAGTATTTT
TRBJ2-1 TRBV7-3 TRBD1 many CASSSKGTALYNEQFF TGTGCCAGCAGCTCAAAAGGGACAGCACTCTACAATGAGCAGTTCTTC
TRBJ2-7 TRBV28 . . CASVPYSHYEQYF TGTGCCAGCGTTCCCTACAGCCATTACGAGCAGTACTTC
TRBJ2-5 TRBV4-3 TRBD2 . CASSQLLAGAQETQYF TGCGCCAGCAGCCAACTACTAGCGGGGGCCCAAGAGACCCAGTACTTC